The T cell receptor beta chain under discussion was sequenced for a study of post-analysis software for immune sequencing data. This clonotype came up a few times. Its specificity is not known. Sequencing libraries made from TCR beta cDNA carried unique molecular identifiers. About 500,000 cDNA molecules came from approximately 1 to 10 million T cells. Each CDR3 protein is one row after TCRdb ran MiXCR on the PCR reads. The table lists 600,000 to 750,000 distinct CDR3 sequences, around 64% of them singletons. The CDR3 spans 15 residues. After removal of 8 bases from V and 4 bases from J, the junction contained 10 bases not matched to a gene. Broader study findings: Comparison of patients with controls showed 4 to 6 TRBV segments more frequent in patients, TRBV5-6, TRBV5-1 and TRBV20-1 among them. Multiple sclerosis patients showed significantly lower normalized Chao1 diversity than controls did. F measure showed strong co-clustering of same-batch samples.

This chain links TRBV12-3 or TRBV12-4 with TRBJ1-4; TRBD1 matches at 7 bases. This TCR derives from a girl aged 2 to 9 with multiple sclerosis. The source material was blood. The CDR3 here is CASQIGDSLNEKLFF. The CDR3 nucleotides read TGTGCCAGCCAAATAGGGGACAGTCTTAATGAAAAACTGTTTTTT.